These T cell receptor beta chains were read from a single sample in a study of T cells in Graves' hyperthyroidism and ophthalmopathy. TCRdb used MiXCR to reprocess the multiplex PCR reads, holding one entry per CDR3 protein. The table shows a few hundred thousand distinct CDR3 sequences, with approximately 14% occurring only once. Input material: blood. Receptors originate from a woman aged 30 to 39 with Graves' hyperthyroidism. The CDR3 runs from the conserved cysteine through the conserved F or W. D genes are given only for firm matches. A row's size may be missing; if present it is once, few, many or a size class.

D gene	clone size	V gene	J gene	CDR3 DNA	CDR3 protein
-	-	TRBV20-1	TRBJ2-3	TGCAGTGCGGAGGAGTGGGCGGTCACAGATACGCAGTATTTT	CSAEEWAVTDTQYF
-	many	TRBV9	TRBJ1-1	TGTGCCAGCAGCCCCCGGCACAGCTTGAACACTGAAGCTTTCTTT	CASSPRHSLNTEAFF
-	many	TRBV7-2	TRBJ2-7	TGTGCCAGCAGCCCGAATTTAGGGACTTACGAGCAGTACTTC	CASSPNLGTYEQYF
-	many	TRBV12-3/TRBV12-4	TRBJ2-3	TGTGCCAGCAGTTTCCGGCACGGTGATACGCAGTATTTT	CASSFRHGDTQYF
-	many	TRBV18	TRBJ2-7	TGTGCCAGCTCACCATCGGTGGGTAACGAGCAGTACTTC	CASSPSVGNEQYF
-	-	TRBV30	TRBJ1-6	TGTGCCTGGAGGGACAGCCTTAATTCACCCCTCCGCTTT	CAWRDSLNSPLRF
TRBD2	many	TRBV28	TRBJ2-2	TGTGCCAGCAGTTTTCGGGCCCTCCGTCGTCAATACGCTAGCGGTCCGAACACCGGGGAGCTGTTTTTT	CASSFRALRRQYASGPNTGELFF
-	-	TRBV5-6	TRBJ2-1	TGTGCCAGCAGCTCACTACCGGGCCACAATGAGCAGTTCTTC	CASSSLPGHNEQFF
-	many	TRBV30	TRBJ1-4	TGTGCCTGGGGGCCCAATGAAAAACTGTTTTTT	CAWGPNEKLFF
-	-	TRBV18	TRBJ1-5	TGTGCCAGCTCACCTACAGGGAGCGGAGATAGCAATCAGCCCCAGCATTTT	CASSPTGSGDSNQPQHF
-	many	TRBV11-2	TRBJ2-7	TGTGCCAGCAGCTTAGGTTTCCTCGAGCAGTACTTC	CASSLGFLEQYF
TRBD2	many	TRBV7-6	TRBJ2-1	TGTGCCAGCAGCCTCTTAGCGGGAACCAGTGAGCAGTTCTTC	CASSLLAGTSEQFF
-	many	TRBV7-2	TRBJ2-1	TGTGCCAGCAGCCATGGGGGGGCTAGCAGGCCGTTCTTC	CASSHGGASRPFF
-	many	TRBV6-1	TRBJ1-3	TGTGCCAGCACCGGGACCGTCTCTGGAAACACCATATATTTT	CASTGTVSGNTIYF
TRBD1	many	TRBV29-1	TRBJ1-2	TGCAGCGTGGGGACAGGGTCGAACTATGGCTACACCTTC	CSVGTGSNYGYTF
-	many	TRBV18	TRBJ1-3	TGTGCCAGCTCACCCAGATTGGGATCCGCTGGAAACACCATATATTTT	CASSPRLGSAGNTIYF
-	-	TRBV7-2	TRBJ2-2	TGTGCCAGCAGCTGGGGAGGCGGGGAGCTGTTTTTT	CASSWGGGELFF
TRBD2	many	TRBV27	TRBJ2-3	TGTGCCAGCAGTATTGGACTAGCGGGAGGGCCAAGGCGGGATACGCAGTATTTT	CASSIGLAGGPRRDTQYF
-	many	TRBV3-1	TRBJ2-7	TGTGCCAGCAGGCAAGGTGGAGAGGGAAGGTACGAGCAGTACTTC	CASRQGGEGRYEQYF
TRBD2	few	TRBV20-1	TRBJ2-3	TGCAGTGGGCTAGCGGGAGTTAGTTATTTTGCAGATACGCAGTATTTT	CSGLAGVSYFADTQYF
TRBD2	many	TRBV12-3/TRBV12-4	TRBJ2-1	TGTGCCAGCAGACATAGCGGGAGTAAAAATGAGCAGTTCTTC	CASRHSGSKNEQFF
-	few	TRBV5-5	TRBJ2-7	TGTGCCAGCAACGGACAATACTACGAGCAGTACTTC	CASNGQYYEQYF
-	many	TRBV6-1	TRBJ1-2	TGTGCCAGCAGTGACGGTCCCTATGGCTACACCTTC	CASSDGPYGYTF
TRBD1	many	TRBV7-3	TRBJ2-3	TGTGCCAGCAGCTCGGGACAGGGAGGAGCGCAGTATTTT	CASSSGQGGAQYF
TRBD1	many	TRBV10-2	TRBJ2-7	TGCGCCAGCAGCCTGACAGGGGAGGTCTACGAGCAGTACTTC	CASSLTGEVYEQYF
-	-	TRBV20-1	TRBJ1-1	TGCAGTGCTCTTGGCATGGGCGCTGAAGCTTTCTTT	CSALGMGAEAFF
TRBD2	many	TRBV11-2	TRBJ2-1	TGTGCCAGCAGCTTAGTTGTATCGGGAGGGCCTCGTGAGCAGTTCTTC	CASSLVVSGGPREQFF
TRBD2	many	TRBV27	TRBJ2-1	TGTGCCAGCAGTTCCGGAGCGGGACCTTTAAGCTACAATGAGCAGTTCTTC	CASSSGAGPLSYNEQFF
TRBD1	-	TRBV20-1	TRBJ2-3	TGCAGTGCTAGAGATAAGGGACAGGGAGACTATACGCAGTATTTT	CSARDKGQGDYTQYF
TRBD1	-	TRBV4-1	TRBJ1-5	TGCGCCAGCAGCCAAGCCTACCCGGGACAGGGGCGTCAGCCCCAGCATTTT	CASSQAYPGQGRQPQHF
-	many	TRBV7-8	TRBJ1-1	TGTGCCAGCAGCCCCAAACAAATAATGAACACTGAAGCTTTCTTT	CASSPKQIMNTEAFF
TRBD2	-	TRBV20-1	TRBJ2-1	TGCAGTGCCAGGGAGGGTAGCCACTACAATGAGCAGTTCTTC	CSAREGSHYNEQFF
TRBD1	-	TRBV7-3	TRBJ2-3	TGTGCCAGCAGTCTTAAACAGGGGATCTGGGGGGATACGCAGTATTTT	CASSLKQGIWGDTQYF
TRBD1	many	TRBV28	TRBJ1-4	TGTGCCAGCAGTTTAAGGGACAGGGATAATGAAAAACTGTTTTTT	CASSLRDRDNEKLFF
-	few	TRBV5-5	TRBJ1-1	TGTGCCAGCAGTCCCCGGCCTCAGGTGAACACTGAAGCTTTCTTT	CASSPRPQVNTEAFF
-	few	TRBV19	TRBJ2-2	TGTGCCAGTAGTATAAGGAGGGCGCTTGACACCGGGGAGCTGTTTTTT	CASSIRRALDTGELFF
-	many	TRBV5-8	TRBJ2-1	TGTGCCAGCAGCTTGTCTAGTTGGGATGAGCAGTTCTTC	CASSLSSWDEQFF
-	many	TRBV2	TRBJ1-1	TGTGCCAGCAGCCAAGCATTGGGAACTGAAGCTTTCTTT	CASSQALGTEAFF
TRBD1	-	TRBV5-4	TRBJ2-3	TGTGCCAGCAGCTTAGGACAGGGGGCGGTTTTGGGCACAGATACGCAGTATTTT	CASSLGQGAVLGTDTQYF
-	-	TRBV20-1	TRBJ2-2	TGCAGTGCCAATCCCCTAAACACCGGGGAGCTGTTTTTT	CSANPLNTGELFF
-	-	TRBV4-2	TRBJ2-2	TGTGCCAGCAGCCAACTAGGGGGCGGGGAGCTGTTTTTT	CASSQLGGGELFF
-	-	TRBV2	TRBJ1-3	TGTGCCAGCAGTGAAGTCGTACCCAGAAACACCATATATTTT	CASSEVVPRNTIYF
-	few	TRBV3-1	TRBJ2-2	TGTGCCAGCAGCCAAGTTGTTGGCGGGCCCGCAGCCGGGGAGCTGTTTTTT	CASSQVVGGPAAGELFF
-	few	TRBV6-1	TRBJ2-3	TGTGCCAGCCTGGAGCGGGTGGATTCGCCAGATACGCAGTATTTT	CASLERVDSPDTQYF
-	many	TRBV5-1	TRBJ2-7	TGCGCCAGCAGCCCTCCCACGGAGGCCGGCTACGAGCAGTACTTC	CASSPPTEAGYEQYF
TRBD2	many	TRBV12-3/TRBV12-4	TRBJ2-1	TGTGCCAGCAGTAAATTAGCGGGAGGGCCATCCAATGAGCAGTTCTTC	CASSKLAGGPSNEQFF
TRBD2	many	TRBV7-3	TRBJ2-3	TGTGCCAGCAGCTTAGGCTCGGGTAGCGGGAGATCGGATACGCAGTATTTT	CASSLGSGSGRSDTQYF
-	few	TRBV4-1	TRBJ2-3	TGCGCCAGCAGCCGCGGACAGACAACCACAGATACGCAGTATTTT	CASSRGQTTTDTQYF
-	few	TRBV7-2	TRBJ1-1	TGTGCCAGCAGCTTAGGGGGTTACATAGCTTTCTTT	CASSLGGYIAFF
TRBD2	many	TRBV6-5	TRBJ2-7	TGTGCCAGCAGTTACTCGATAGCGGGAGGGCCTTACGAGCAGTACTTC	CASSYSIAGGPYEQYF
-	-	TRBV27	TRBJ1-2	TGTGCCAGCAGTGATGGGACAAAAGGCTACACCTTC	CASSDGTKGYTF
TRBD2	few	TRBV27	TRBJ2-7	TGTGCCAGCAGCCGGGGACTAGCGGAAACCTACGAGCAGTACTTC	CASSRGLAETYEQYF